The entry below gives a single T cell receptor beta chain sequence along with its context. What it binds is not known. One end of the junction does not line up with germline, which may come from a read error. Ophthalmopathy in the patients scored at least 3 on Clinical Activity Score and at least 4 on NOSPECS grade, lasting under 3 months. From RNA transcripts, TCR beta CDR3 regions were amplified. First-round RT-PCR targeting the TCR CDR3 was performed with the HTBI primer set. TCRdb independently ran MiXCR on the multiplex PCR reads; one entry per CDR3 protein. The sample lists some 650,000 distinct CDR3 sequences, approximately 16% occurring once. The data derive from a study of T cells in Graves' hyperthyroidism and ophthalmopathy. Whole-study findings and limits: In blood, most of the thyroid clonotypes expanded above 0.001 were also present. Prediction of ophthalmopathy progression came a median 6.5 months pre-onset. Ophthalmopathy cases were set apart from stable hyperthyroidism by a 13 V-J model.

The CDR3 totals 15 residues. The chain uses TRBV12-3 or TRBV12-4 and TRBJ2-2; no firm D call. The TCR was taken from a woman aged 40 to 49 with Graves' ophthalmopathy. The specimen sequenced was blood. Here the CDR3 reads CTSSSHATNTGELFF. DNA for the CDR3: TGTACCAGCAGTTCACATGCTACTAACACCGGGGAGCTGTTTTTT.